Each of the 4 T cell receptor beta chains below was sequenced from the same sample in a study of blood T cells in healthy people across ages. The second PCR ran 7 to 11 cycles with a sample-barcoded 5' primer and J-beta primers. TCRdb itself ran the 5' RACE reads through MiXCR, one entry per CDR3 protein. The repertoire holds under 800,000 distinct CDR3 sequences, with roughly 20% as singletons. Sample: blood. The origin of the receptors is a man aged 65 to 79 in good health.

This clonotype was observed a handful of times. CDR3 sequence reads: CASSLMRGGNEKLFF. The CDR3 DNA is TGCGCCAGCAGCTTGATGAGGGGCGGTAATGAAAAACTGTTTTTT. V is TRBV5-1 and J is TRBJ1-4; a weak D match, TRBD1 (5 bases). The CDR3 totals 15 residues. The germline V gene encodes CDR1 SGHRS and CDR2 YFSETQ. V lost 1 base and J lost 4, with 11 bases in between. Supplemented by reference TRBV5-1 and TRBJ1-4, the full variable domain reads KAGVTQTPRYLIKTRGQQVTLSCSPISGHRSVSWYQQTPGQGLQFLFEYFSETQRNKGNFPGRFSGRQFSNSRSEMNVSTLELGDSALYLCASSLMRGGNEKLFFGSGTQLSVL.

This clonotype was seen a handful of times. The chain links TRBV3-1 to TRBJ2-5; D uncertain. The germline gives CDR1 LGHDT, CDR2 YNNKEL (reference sequence). The V and J ends lost 0 bases and 7 bases respectively, with 12 bases between them. This CDR3 spans 14 amino acids. For the CDR3, the DNA is TGTGCCAGCAGCCAAGAACGTCTCTCAGGGACCCAGTACTTC. This sequence encodes CASSQERLSGTQYF.

The rearrangement uses TRBV4-1 and TRBJ2-5; the D gene is possibly TRBD2 (6 bases). The germline CDR1 and CDR2 sequences are MGHRA and YSYEKL. This CDR3 spans 15 amino acids. Trimming took off 0 bases at V and 5 bases at J, with 13 bases between the two ends. CDR3 loop: CASSQDPGVWETQYF. CDR3 nucleotides: TGCGCCAGCAGCCAAGACCCGGGAGTTTGGGAGACCCAGTACTTC.

This clonotype has a single count. V gene TRBV5-1 combines with J gene TRBJ1-3, with D unresolved. This CDR3 has 15 amino acids. V was shortened by 4 bases and J by 4 bases, with 15 bases between the two germline ends. The V gene's germline CDR1 is SGHRS and CDR2 YFSETQ. This CDR3 reads CASSPALAAGNTIYF. Here the CDR3 DNA reads TGCGCCAGCAGCCCTGCGCTCGCCGCGGGAAACACCATATATTTT.